This T cell receptor (beta chain) originates from a study of high-grade serous ovarian cancer treatment subgroups. As for the study in general: Samples averaged around 14,000 reads and about 7,100 unique TCR beta rearrangements.

General study results and limits: Spatial context was lost because tumors were sequenced in bulk. Clonal relatedness tracked neoantigen level, and by trend copy number and mutation load. Same-patient tumor repertoires overlapped at about 0.11 to 0.85; different patients barely overlapped.

This clone has a single count. As yet, its antigen is unknown. CDR3 length: 15 residues. Unmatched junction bases numbered 7, after V lost 3 bases and J lost 8 bases. The germline V gene encodes CDR1 SGHDT and CDR2 YYEEEE. Tumor samples were obtained before definitive surgery or chemotherapy. TCRdb keeps only in-frame clones here, not all; method: immunoSEQ multiplex PCR. The sample includes 4,500 or so clones, around 77% of them seen just once. The TCR originated in a human donor with high-grade serous ovarian cancer. The chain links TRBV5-6 to TRBJ1-4, with 10 nucleotides matching TRBD1. The sample was tumor tissue. The CDR3 DNA follows: TGTGCCAGCAGCTACGGGACAGGGGTCGGGGAAAAACTGTTTTTT. Amino acid sequence: CASSYGTGVGEKLFF.